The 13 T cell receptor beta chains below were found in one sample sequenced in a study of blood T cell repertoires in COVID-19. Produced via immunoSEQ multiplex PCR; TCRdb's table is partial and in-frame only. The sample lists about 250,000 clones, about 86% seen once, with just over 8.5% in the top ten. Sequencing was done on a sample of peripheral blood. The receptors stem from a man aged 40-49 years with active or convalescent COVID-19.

The CDR3 spells CATSEGAKETQYF. The CDR3 nucleotides are TGTGCCACCAGTGAAGGGGCGAAGGAGACCCAGTACTTC. This sequence joins TRBV24-1 and TRBJ2-5; weak D call: TRBD1 (5 bases). The germline V gene has CDR1 KGHDR and CDR2 SFDVKD. The CDR3 totals 13 residues. V dropped 4 bases and J dropped 5 bases, with 10 bases sitting between them.

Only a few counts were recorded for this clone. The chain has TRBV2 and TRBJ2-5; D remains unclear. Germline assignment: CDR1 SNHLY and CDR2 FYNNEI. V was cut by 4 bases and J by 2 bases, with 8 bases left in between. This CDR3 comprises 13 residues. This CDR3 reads CASSAGQQETQYF. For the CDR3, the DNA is TGTGCCAGCAGTGCTGGGCAGCAAGAGACCCAGTACTTC.

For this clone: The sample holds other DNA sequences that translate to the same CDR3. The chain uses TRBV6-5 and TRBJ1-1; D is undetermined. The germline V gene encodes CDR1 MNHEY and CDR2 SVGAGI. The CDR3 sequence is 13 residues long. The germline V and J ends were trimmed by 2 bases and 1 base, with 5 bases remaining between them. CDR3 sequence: CASSYGQNTEAFF. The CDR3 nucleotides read TGTGCCAGCAGTTACGGGCAGAACACTGAAGCTTTCTTT.

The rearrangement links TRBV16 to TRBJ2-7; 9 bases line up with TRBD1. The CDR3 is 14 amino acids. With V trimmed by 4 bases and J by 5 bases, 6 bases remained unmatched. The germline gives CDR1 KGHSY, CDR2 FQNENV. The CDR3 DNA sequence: TGTGCCAGCAGCCGGGACAGGGCTGTCCACGAGCAGTACTTC. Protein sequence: CASSRDRAVHEQYF.

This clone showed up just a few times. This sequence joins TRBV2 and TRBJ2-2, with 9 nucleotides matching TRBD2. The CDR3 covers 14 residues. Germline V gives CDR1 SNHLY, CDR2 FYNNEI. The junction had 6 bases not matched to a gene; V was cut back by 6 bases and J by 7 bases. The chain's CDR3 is CASRASGMDGELFF. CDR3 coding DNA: TGTGCCAGCAGGGCTAGCGGGATGGACGGGGAGCTGTTTTTT.

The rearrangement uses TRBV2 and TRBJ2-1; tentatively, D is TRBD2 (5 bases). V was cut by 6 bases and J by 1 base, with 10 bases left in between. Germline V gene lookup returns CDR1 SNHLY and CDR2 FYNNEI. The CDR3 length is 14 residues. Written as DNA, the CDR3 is TGTGCCAGCAGGGAACTAGGTTCCTACAATGAGCAGTTCTTC. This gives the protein CASRELGSYNEQFF.

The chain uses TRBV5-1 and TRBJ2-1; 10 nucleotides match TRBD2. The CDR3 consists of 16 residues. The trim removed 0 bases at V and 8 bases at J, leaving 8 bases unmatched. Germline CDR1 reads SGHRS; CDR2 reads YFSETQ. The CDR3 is CASSLEAGGRGYEQFF. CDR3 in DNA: TGCGCCAGCAGCTTGGAAGCGGGAGGGCGTGGGTATGAGCAGTTCTTC.

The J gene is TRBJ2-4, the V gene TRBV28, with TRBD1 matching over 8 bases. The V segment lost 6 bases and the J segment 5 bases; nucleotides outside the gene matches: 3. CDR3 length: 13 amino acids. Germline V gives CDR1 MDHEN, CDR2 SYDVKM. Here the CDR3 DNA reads TGTGCCAGCAGCCAGGGACAGGAAAACATTCAGTACTTC. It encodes CASSQGQENIQYF.

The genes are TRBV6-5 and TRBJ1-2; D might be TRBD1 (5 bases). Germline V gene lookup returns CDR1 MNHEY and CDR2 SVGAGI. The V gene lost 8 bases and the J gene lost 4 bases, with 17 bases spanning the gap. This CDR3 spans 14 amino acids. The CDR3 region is CASAGGGASYGYTF. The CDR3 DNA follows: TGTGCCAGCGCCGGGGGGGGAGCCTCCTATGGCTACACCTTC.

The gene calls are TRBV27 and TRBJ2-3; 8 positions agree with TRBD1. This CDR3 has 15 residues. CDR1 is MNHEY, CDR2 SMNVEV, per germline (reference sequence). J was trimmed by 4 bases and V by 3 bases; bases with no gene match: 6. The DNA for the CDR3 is TGTGCCAGCAGTTTTCAGGGGGCTAGGGCAGATACGCAGTATTTT. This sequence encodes CASSFQGARADTQYF.

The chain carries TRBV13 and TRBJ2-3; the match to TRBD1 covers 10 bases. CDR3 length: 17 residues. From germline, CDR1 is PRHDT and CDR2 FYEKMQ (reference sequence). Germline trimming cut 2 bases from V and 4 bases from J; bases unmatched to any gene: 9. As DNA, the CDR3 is TGTGCCAGCAGCTTAAATGGGGGGACAGGGGACCCAGATACGCAGTATTTT. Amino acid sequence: CASSLNGGTGDPDTQYF.

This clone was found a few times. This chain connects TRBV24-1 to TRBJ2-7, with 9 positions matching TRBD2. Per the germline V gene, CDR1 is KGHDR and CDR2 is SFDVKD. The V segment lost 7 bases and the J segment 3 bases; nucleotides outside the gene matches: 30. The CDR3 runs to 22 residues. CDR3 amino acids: CATRDPKNTLHRGLAQNYEQYF. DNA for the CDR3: TGTGCCACCAGGGATCCCAAAAACACACTCCACCGGGGACTAGCCCAAAACTACGAGCAGTACTTC.

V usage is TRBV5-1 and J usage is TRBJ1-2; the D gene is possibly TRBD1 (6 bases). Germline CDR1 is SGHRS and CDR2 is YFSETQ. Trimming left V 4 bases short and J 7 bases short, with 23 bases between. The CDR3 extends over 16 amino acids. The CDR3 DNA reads TGCGCCAGCAGCCTTTCACCGGGACACAGTGTGCCTGGCTACACCTTC. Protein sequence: CASSLSPGHSVPGYTF.